This is a list of T cell receptor beta chains from one sample in a study of siplizumab effects on memory and regulatory T cells. Profiled with immunoSEQ multiplex PCR; TCRdb holds only in-frame clones, not every one. The sample records about 100,000 clones, around 94% being singletons. The sample comprised Tregs sorted from blood. These receptors all stem from a human donor in good health. Both conserved end residues are trimmed from each CDR3. The listing skips clone size in some rows; elsewhere it reads once, few, many or a size class.

>TRBV5-6|once
ASSPSGRAETQY
>TRBV28|few
ASSSRRTGGYEQY
>TRBV18|-
ASSPLDSNTGELF
>TRBV28|-
ATLTVPYEQY
>TRBV5-1|-
ASSPDFSGNTIY
>TRBV5-1|-
ASSLAQGSTGELF
>TRBV28|-
ASGGWH
>TRBV29-1|-
SVAEAKNYGYT
>TRBV28|-
ASSLKANYGYT
>TRBV19|-
ASSNTRRGSTGELF
>TRBV6-6|-
ASSYSGRGSSQPQH
>TRBV5-6|-
ASSLVQGLENNEQF
>TRBV19|once
ASSRSGRAGSQY
>TRBV6-1|few
ASSAPTGSNEKLF
>TRBV28|once
ASKRLRWRSNTDTQY
>TRBV19|-
ASMRTRYSYNEQF
>TRBV14|-
ASSQMTGAYEQY
>TRBV4-1|-
ASSQDLGESSGNTIY
>TRBV7-8|-
ASSYGLGREVGKNIQY
>TRBV6-5|-
ASRETGGRLYGYT
>TRBV11-3|-
ASSSIKGATNEKLF
>TRBV5-4|-
ASSLGAEINYGYT
>TRBV18|-
ASSPLGADPYEQY
>TRBV11-2|once
ASSLTSYEQY
>TRBV6-6|-
ASRTNNEAF
>TRBV2|-
ASSQQGVAFYEQY
>TRBV28|-
ASSYRGGYEQY
>TRBV28|-
ASSSGGLAADTQY
>TRBV5-1|-
ASSLEGTSFHEQY
>TRBV7-3|-
ASSPSGRTGEQF
>TRBV7-2|-
ASSLMSGSYEQY
>TRBV11-2|-
ASSLGGLYEQY
>TRBV28|-
ASWRNYGYT
>TRBV10-3|-
AITSDIYNEQF
>TRBV29-1|once
SVGLPGTGSNTGELF
>TRBV5-1|once
ASSPGTDTQY
>TRBV28|-
ASSLYGVQETQY
>TRBV19|-
ASSTGQRTGSPLH
>TRBV2|-
ASNKDRAIEQF
>TRBV28|-
ASSFPGLVIGELF
>TRBV5-4|-
ASGQGLGETQY
>TRBV14|-
ASRPLAAFTDTQY
>TRBV29-1|-
SVRGLAIDEQY
>TRBV7-7|once
ASSKSLAGVGGELF
>TRBV6-5|-
ASRSDRGRNTIY
>TRBV11-2|-
ASSLDRASNEQF
>TRBV5-1|-
ASSPDRGYGYT
>TRBV28|-
AIQQAPYGYT
>TRBV5-1|-
ASSLLAARYQETQY
>TRBV9|-
ASSVSTGPEAF
>TRBV7-3|-
ASSYGPAYEQY
>TRBV28|-
ASGGTAGYQPQH
>TRBV7-2|-
ASSRRGGNRDIQY
>TRBV6-6|-
ASKNRETSNQPQH
>TRBV5-1|once
ASSSAGSYEQY
>TRBV5-1|-
ASSPGQGGWYNEKLF
>TRBV9|-
ASSPRRRSYNEQF
>TRBV7-2|once
ASSRFTAGANVLT
>TRBV18|once
ASSPASGQETQY